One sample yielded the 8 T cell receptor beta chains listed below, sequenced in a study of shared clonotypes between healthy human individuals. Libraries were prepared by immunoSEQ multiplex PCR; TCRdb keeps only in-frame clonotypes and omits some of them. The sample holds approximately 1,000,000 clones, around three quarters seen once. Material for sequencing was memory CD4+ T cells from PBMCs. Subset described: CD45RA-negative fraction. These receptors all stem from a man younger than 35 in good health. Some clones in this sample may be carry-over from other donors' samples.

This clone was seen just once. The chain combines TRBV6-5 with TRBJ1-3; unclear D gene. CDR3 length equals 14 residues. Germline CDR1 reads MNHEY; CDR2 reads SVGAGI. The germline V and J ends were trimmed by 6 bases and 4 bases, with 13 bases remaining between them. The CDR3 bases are TGTGCCAGCAGCCGTCAAGGGTTCGGAAACACCATATATTTT. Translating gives CASSRQGFGNTIYF.

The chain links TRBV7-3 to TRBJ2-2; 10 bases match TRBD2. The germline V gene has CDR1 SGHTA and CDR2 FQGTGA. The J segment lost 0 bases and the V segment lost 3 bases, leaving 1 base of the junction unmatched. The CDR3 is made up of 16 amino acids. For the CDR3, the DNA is TGTGCCAGCAGCTTCGGGACTAGCGCGAACACCGGGGAGCTGTTTTTT. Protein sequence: CASSFGTSANTGELFF.

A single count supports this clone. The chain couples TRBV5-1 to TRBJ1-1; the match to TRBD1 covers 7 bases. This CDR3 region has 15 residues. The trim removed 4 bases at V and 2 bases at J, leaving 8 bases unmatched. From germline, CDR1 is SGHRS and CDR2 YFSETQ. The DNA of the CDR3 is TGCGCCAGCAGCATTATAGCAGGGGGAAACACTGAAGCTTTCTTT. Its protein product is CASSIIAGGNTEAFF.

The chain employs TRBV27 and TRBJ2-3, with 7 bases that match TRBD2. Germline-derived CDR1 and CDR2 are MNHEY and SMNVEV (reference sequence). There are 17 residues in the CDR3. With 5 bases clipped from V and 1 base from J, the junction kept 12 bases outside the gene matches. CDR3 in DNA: TGTGCCAGCAGTGTAAAGTATTGGACTAGGCGCACAGATACGCAGTATTTT. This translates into CASSVKYWTRRTDTQYF.

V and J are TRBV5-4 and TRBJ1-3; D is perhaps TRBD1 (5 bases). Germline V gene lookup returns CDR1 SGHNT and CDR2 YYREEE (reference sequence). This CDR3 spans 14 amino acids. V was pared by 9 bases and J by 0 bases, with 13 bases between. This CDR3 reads CATRDGGSGNTIYF. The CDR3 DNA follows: TGTGCCACCCGGGACGGCGGCTCTGGAAACACCATATATTTT.

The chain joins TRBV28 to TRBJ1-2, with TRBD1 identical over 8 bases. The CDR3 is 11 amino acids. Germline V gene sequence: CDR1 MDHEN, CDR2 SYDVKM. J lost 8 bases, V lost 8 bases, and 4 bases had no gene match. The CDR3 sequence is CASVDRGGYTF. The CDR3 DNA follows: TGTGCCAGCGTAGACAGGGGAGGCTACACCTTC.

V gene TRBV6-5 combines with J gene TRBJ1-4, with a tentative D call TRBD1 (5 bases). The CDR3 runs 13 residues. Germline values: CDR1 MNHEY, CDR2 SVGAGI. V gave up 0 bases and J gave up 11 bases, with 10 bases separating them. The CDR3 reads CASSYSWQGKLFF. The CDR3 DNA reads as TGTGCCAGCAGTTACTCATGGCAGGGCAAACTGTTTTTT.

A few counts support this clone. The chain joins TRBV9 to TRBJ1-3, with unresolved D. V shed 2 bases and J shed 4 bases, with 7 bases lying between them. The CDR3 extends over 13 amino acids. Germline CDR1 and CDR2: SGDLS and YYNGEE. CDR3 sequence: CASSVSRGNTIYF. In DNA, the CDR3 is TGTGCCAGCAGCGTTTCTAGAGGAAACACCATATATTTT.